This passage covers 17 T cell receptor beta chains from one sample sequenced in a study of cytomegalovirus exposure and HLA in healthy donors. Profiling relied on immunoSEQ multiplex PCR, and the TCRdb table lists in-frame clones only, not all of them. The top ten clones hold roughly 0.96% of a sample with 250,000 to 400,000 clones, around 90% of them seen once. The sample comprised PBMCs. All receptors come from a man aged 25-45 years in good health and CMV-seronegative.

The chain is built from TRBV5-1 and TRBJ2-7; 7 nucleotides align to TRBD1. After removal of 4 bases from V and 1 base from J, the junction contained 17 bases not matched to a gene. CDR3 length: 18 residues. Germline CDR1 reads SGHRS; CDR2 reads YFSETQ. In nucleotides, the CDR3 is TGCGCCAGCAGCCCGGCGGACAGGTTAGCGAAACGGTCCTACGAGCAGTACTTC. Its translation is CASSPADRLAKRSYEQYF.

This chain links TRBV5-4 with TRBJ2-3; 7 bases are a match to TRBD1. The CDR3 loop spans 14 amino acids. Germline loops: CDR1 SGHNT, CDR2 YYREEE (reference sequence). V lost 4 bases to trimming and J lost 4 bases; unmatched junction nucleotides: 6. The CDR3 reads CASSPDRAPDTQYF. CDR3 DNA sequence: TGTGCCAGCAGCCCTGACAGGGCGCCAGATACGCAGTATTTT. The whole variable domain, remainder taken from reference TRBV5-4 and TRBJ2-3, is ETGVTQSPTHLIKTRGQQVTLRCSSQSGHNTVSWYQQALGQGPQFIFQYYREEENGRGNFPPRFSGLQFPNYSSELNVNALELDDSALYLCASSPDRAPDTQYFGPGTRLTVL.

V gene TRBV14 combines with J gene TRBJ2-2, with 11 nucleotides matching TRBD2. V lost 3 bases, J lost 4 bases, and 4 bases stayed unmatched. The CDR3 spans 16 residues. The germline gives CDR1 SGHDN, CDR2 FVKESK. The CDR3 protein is CASSHLAGGRTGELFF. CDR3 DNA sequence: TGTGCCAGCAGCCACCTAGCGGGGGGACGCACCGGGGAGCTGTTTTTT.

CDR3 nucleotide sequence: TGCGCCAGCAGCTCAGGGCCACAGGGATGGACCCTATCGAACACTGAAGCTTTCTTT. Its translation: CASSSGPQGWTLSNTEAFF. The chain uses TRBV5-1 and TRBJ1-1; tentative D call: TRBD1 (6 bases). Germline CDR1 reads SGHRS; CDR2 reads YFSETQ. The length of the CDR3 is 19 residues. V lost 3 bases and J lost 1, with 25 bases in between.

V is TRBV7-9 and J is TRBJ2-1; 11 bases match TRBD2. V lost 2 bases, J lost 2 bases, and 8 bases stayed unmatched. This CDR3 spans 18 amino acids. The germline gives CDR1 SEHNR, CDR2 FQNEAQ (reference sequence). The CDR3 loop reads CASSLTSGGPLTYNEQFF. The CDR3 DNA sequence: TGTGCCAGCAGCTTAACTAGCGGGGGCCCCCTAACCTACAATGAGCAGTTCTTC. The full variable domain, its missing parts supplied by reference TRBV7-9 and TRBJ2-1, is DTGVSQNPRHKITKRGQNVTFRCDPISEHNRLYWYRQTLGQGPEFLTYFQNEAQLEKSRLLSDRFSAERPKGSFSTLEIQRTEQGDSAMYLCASSLTSGGPLTYNEQFFGPGTRLTVL.

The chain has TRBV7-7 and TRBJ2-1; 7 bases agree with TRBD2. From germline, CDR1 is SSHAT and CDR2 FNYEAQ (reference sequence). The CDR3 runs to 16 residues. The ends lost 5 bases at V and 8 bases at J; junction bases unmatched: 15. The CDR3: CASSPLGRVGVHEQFF. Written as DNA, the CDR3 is TGTGCCAGCAGCCCACTGGGGAGGGTAGGGGTCCATGAGCAGTTCTTC.

CDR3 residues: CASTPRAGSTDTQYF. The CDR3 DNA sequence: TGTGCCAGCACCCCACGGGCGGGGAGCACAGATACGCAGTATTTT. The chain joins TRBV5-4 to TRBJ2-3; possibly TRBD2 for D (6 bases). This CDR3 contains 15 residues. V was clipped by 6 bases and J by 0 bases, with 14 bases between them. In germline, CDR1 is SGHNT, CDR2 YYREEE (reference sequence).

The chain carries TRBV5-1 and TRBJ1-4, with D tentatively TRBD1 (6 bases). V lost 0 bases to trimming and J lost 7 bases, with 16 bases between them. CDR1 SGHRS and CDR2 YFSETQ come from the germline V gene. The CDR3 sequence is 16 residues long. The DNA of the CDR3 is TGCGCCAGCAGCTTGGAGACATCCCAAGGGGGTGAAAAACTGTTTTTT. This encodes CASSLETSQGGEKLFF.

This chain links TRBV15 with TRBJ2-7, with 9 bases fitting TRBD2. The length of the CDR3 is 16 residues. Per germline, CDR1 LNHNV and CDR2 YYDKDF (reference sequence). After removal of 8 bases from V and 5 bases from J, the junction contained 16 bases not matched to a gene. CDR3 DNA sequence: TGTGCCACCCGTCCAATAGGTGGTAGCGGGGGTCACGAGCAGTACTTC. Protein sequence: CATRPIGGSGGHEQYF.

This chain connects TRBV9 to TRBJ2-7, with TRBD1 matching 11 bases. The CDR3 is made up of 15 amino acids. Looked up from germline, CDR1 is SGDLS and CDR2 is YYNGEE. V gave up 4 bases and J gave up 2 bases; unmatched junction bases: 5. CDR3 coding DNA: TGTGCCAGCAGCCGGGGACAGGGGGGGCCCTACGAGCAGTACTTC. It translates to CASSRGQGGPYEQYF.

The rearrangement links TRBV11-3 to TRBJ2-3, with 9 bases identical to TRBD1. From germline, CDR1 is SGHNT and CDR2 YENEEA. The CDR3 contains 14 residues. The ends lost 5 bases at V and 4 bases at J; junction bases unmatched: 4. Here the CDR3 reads CASSEGTGSDTQYF. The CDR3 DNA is TGTGCCAGCAGCGAGGGGACAGGGTCAGATACGCAGTATTTT.

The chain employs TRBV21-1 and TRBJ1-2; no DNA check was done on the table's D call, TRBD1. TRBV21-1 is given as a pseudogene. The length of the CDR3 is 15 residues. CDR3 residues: CASSERDRELYGYTF. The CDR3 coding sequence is TGTGCCAGCAGCGAGCGGGACAGGGAACTCTATGGCTACACCTTC.

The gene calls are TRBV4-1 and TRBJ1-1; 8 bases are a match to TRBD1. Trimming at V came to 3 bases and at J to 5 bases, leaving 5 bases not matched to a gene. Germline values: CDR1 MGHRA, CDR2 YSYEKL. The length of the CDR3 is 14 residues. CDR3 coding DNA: TGCGCCAGCAGCCATGGACAGGGAGGGACTGAAGCTTTCTTT. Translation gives CASSHGQGGTEAFF.

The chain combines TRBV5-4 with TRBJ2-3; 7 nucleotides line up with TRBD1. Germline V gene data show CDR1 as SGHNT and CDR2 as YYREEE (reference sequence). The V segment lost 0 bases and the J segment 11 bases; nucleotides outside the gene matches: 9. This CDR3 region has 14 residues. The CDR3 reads CASSLEASPGGQYF. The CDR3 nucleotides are TGTGCCAGCAGCTTGGAGGCATCGCCAGGGGGGCAGTATTTT.

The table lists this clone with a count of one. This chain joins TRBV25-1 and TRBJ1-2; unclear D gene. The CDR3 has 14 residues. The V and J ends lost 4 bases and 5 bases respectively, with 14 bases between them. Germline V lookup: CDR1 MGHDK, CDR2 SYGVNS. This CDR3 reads CASSGAYEDYGYTF. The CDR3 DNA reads TGTGCCAGCAGTGGAGCCTACGAGGATTATGGCTACACCTTC.

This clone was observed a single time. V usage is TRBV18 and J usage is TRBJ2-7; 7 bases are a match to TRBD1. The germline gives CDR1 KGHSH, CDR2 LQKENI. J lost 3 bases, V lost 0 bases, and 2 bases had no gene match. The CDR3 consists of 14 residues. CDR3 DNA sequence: TGTGCCAGCTCACCACCGGGACAGTACTACGAGCAGTACTTC. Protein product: CASSPPGQYYEQYF.

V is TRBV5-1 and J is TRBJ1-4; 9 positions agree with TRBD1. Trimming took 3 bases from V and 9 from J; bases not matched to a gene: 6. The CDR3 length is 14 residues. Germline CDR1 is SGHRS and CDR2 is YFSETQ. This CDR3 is CASSSNGQGQKLFF. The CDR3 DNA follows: TGCGCCAGCAGCTCGAACGGACAGGGGCAAAAACTGTTTTTT.